A single sample is the source of the 18 T cell receptor beta chains below, sequenced in a study of radiation and T cells in renal cell carcinoma. Using immunoSEQ multiplex PCR, the repertoire was profiled, and TCRdb retains in-frame clones only, with some absent. The table has 70,000 to 100,000 clones, about four fifths seen once. The time point: baseline pretreatment blood. Treatment in this sample: 15 Gy SBRT to primary tumor, nephrectomy 4 weeks later. The sample here was blood, taken from a patient whose treatment included radiotherapy and nephrectomy. The receptors stem from a man in his 60s with renal cell carcinoma.

The chain recombines TRBV5-6 with TRBJ2-5; D is possibly TRBD1 (8 bases). Germline V gene lookup returns CDR1 SGHDT and CDR2 YYEEEE. The V gene lost 4 bases and the J gene lost 5 bases, with 18 bases spanning the gap. CDR3 size: 15 residues. CDR3 region: CASSPRTGRGETQYF. The CDR3 coding sequence is TGTGCCAGCAGCCCGCGGACAGGGCGGGGGGAGACCCAGTACTTC.

V and J are TRBV6-5 and TRBJ2-2; no clear D gene. This CDR3 has 12 amino acids. The V gene lost 6 bases and the J gene lost 3 bases, with 5 bases spanning the gap. Germline CDR1 and CDR2: MNHEY and SVGAGI. In DNA, the CDR3 is TGTGCCAGCAGCCCCGACACCGGGGAGCTGTTTTTT. Encoded protein: CASSPDTGELFF.

The chain couples TRBV13 to TRBJ2-5; TRBD1 aligns across 8 bases. The CDR3 sequence is 15 residues long. Germline lookup yields CDR1 PRHDT and CDR2 FYEKMQ (reference sequence). Trimming cost V 5 bases and J 1 base; bases outside gene matches: 6. The CDR3 protein is CASSARGQGQETQYF. The DNA of the CDR3 is TGTGCCAGCAGCGCACGAGGACAGGGCCAAGAGACCCAGTACTTC.

The V and J genes are TRBV4-3 and TRBJ2-7; maybe TRBD2 (7 bases). The CDR3 loop spans 16 amino acids. Germline lookup yields CDR1 LGHNA and CDR2 YSLEER. The ends were cut back, 3 bases at V and 5 bases at J, with 20 bases in the middle. The CDR3 loop reads CASSQRGNSGYHEQYF. The CDR3 region has the DNA TGCGCCAGCAGCCAGAGGGGGAATAGCGGGTACCACGAGCAGTACTTC.

The chain's CDR3 is CAISYRSGDYGYTF. The CDR3 nucleotides are TGTGCCATCAGTTATAGGTCAGGAGACTATGGCTACACCTTC. The rearrangement uses TRBV10-3 and TRBJ1-2; no clear D gene. V was trimmed by 5 bases and J by 3 bases, leaving 13 bases between them. Germline assignment: CDR1 ENHRY and CDR2 SYGVKD. The CDR3 is made up of 14 amino acids.

This clone rates as medium-sized. The chain is built from TRBV9 and TRBJ2-1; TRBD2 aligns across 11 bases. CDR1 is SGDLS, CDR2 YYNGEE, per germline. The CDR3 contains 14 residues. The trim removed 0 bases at V and 11 bases at J, leaving 4 bases unmatched. CDR3 protein: CASSVVASGRQQFF. The CDR3, as DNA: TGTGCCAGCAGCGTAGTTGCTAGCGGGAGGCAGCAGTTCTTC.

The chain joins TRBV27 to TRBJ1-2, with D possibly matching TRBD1 (6 bases). V lost 5 bases and J 5 bases, leaving 27 bases between the germline ends. This CDR3 has 18 amino acids. The germline V gene encodes CDR1 MNHEY and CDR2 SMNVEV (reference sequence). The CDR3 DNA reads TGTGCCAGCAGTCACCTACGCCCACAGGGCCCTCCTCCTTATGGCTACACCTTC. Translated: CASSHLRPQGPPPYGYTF.

V gene TRBV21-1 combines with J gene TRBJ2-7; the table's D call, TRBD1, was not checked against the DNA. TRBV21-1 is a listed pseudogene. This CDR3 has 16 amino acids. CDR3 in DNA: TGTGCCAGCAGCTCTATAATCGGGACAGGGACCTACGAGCAGTACTTC. Amino acid sequence: CASSSIIGTGTYEQYF.

This chain connects TRBV6-5 to TRBJ2-7, with D perhaps matching TRBD1 (6 bases). The CDR3 is 15 residues long. Germline V gene data show CDR1 as MNHEY and CDR2 as SVGAGI. The V end lost 7 bases, the J end lost 3 bases, and 19 bases lay between the germline ends. The CDR3 reads CASTKSQQGFYEQYF. DNA of the CDR3: TGTGCCAGCACGAAGAGCCAACAGGGATTCTACGAGCAGTACTTC.

The chain recombines TRBV15 with TRBJ2-1; the D gene is possibly TRBD1 (6 bases). Germline V gene lookup returns CDR1 LNHNV and CDR2 YYDKDF (reference sequence). The V end lost 9 bases, the J end lost 0 bases, and 9 bases lay between the germline ends. This CDR3 is 13 amino acids long. As DNA, the CDR3 is TGTGCCACAACAGGGCACTCCTACAATGAGCAGTTCTTC. Amino acids: CATTGHSYNEQFF.

CDR3 sequence (DNA): TGTGCCAGCAGCTTAAGACTAGCGGACTCCTACGAGCAGTACTTC. It specifies CASSLRLADSYEQYF. The chain links TRBV7-2 to TRBJ2-7; TRBD2 agrees at 9 bases. CDR3 length: 15 amino acids. Germline CDR1 is SGHTA and CDR2 is FQGNSA. V lost 2 bases to trimming and J lost 0 bases; unmatched junction nucleotides: 2.

The rearrangement uses TRBV28 and TRBJ2-3; no reliable D call. V shed 5 bases and J shed 2 bases, with 8 bases lying between them. Germline-derived CDR1 and CDR2 are MDHEN and SYDVKM. CDR3 length: 13 residues. The CDR3 loop reads CASSVRATDTQYF. The CDR3 nucleotides are TGTGCCAGCAGTGTTAGAGCCACAGATACGCAGTATTTT.

The CDR3 loop reads CASSKILPSGWHQETQYF. The CDR3 coding sequence is TGTGCCAGCAGCAAAATCCTGCCTAGCGGTTGGCACCAAGAGACCCAGTACTTC. The genes are TRBV21-1 and TRBJ2-5; the D call TRBD2 from the table was never checked on the DNA. TRBV21-1 is a pseudogene segment. CDR3 length: 18 amino acids.

The chain employs TRBV27 and TRBJ2-1; D may be TRBD2 (5 bases). V was cut by 7 bases and J by 2 bases, with 18 bases left in between. Germline V gives CDR1 MNHEY, CDR2 SMNVEV (reference sequence). The CDR3 runs 16 residues. CDR3 DNA sequence: TGTGCCAGCATAGGAGGAACCCCGACCGCCTACAATGAGCAGTTCTTC. Translated: CASIGGTPTAYNEQFF.

The chain recombines TRBV27 with TRBJ2-7; D is unclear. Germline values: CDR1 MNHEY, CDR2 SMNVEV (reference sequence). CDR3 size: 13 residues. V shed 0 bases and J shed 4 bases, with 7 bases lying between them. The chain's CDR3 is CASSLSPLYEQYF. In DNA form, the CDR3 reads TGTGCCAGCAGTTTATCCCCCCTATACGAGCAGTACTTC.

This sequence joins TRBV6-5 and TRBJ1-5; D may be TRBD1 (5 bases). The V end lost 2 bases, the J end lost 9 bases, and 8 bases lay between the germline ends. Germline loops: CDR1 MNHEY, CDR2 SVGAGI. This CDR3 region has 12 residues. The CDR3 protein is CASSYQGGPQHF. The CDR3 region has the DNA TGTGCCAGCAGTTACCAGGGAGGGCCCCAGCATTTT.

This chain connects TRBV28 to TRBJ2-3; perhaps TRBD2 as D (6 bases). Trimming cost V 6 bases and J 0 bases, with 16 bases left between them. This CDR3 contains 16 residues. The germline gives CDR1 MDHEN, CDR2 SYDVKM. The CDR3 region has the DNA TGTGCCAGCAGGCCGGGACTGAGAATTAGCACAGATACGCAGTATTTT. It codes for CASRPGLRISTDTQYF.

The chain employs TRBV7-2 and TRBJ2-3; D unresolved. Germline assignment: CDR1 SGHTA and CDR2 FQGNSA. The CDR3 length is 12 residues. Trimming pared 1 base from V and 3 bases from J, leaving 2 bases between. CDR3 nucleotides: TGTGCCAGCAGCTTAGATACAGATACGCAGTATTTT. It is translated as CASSLDTDTQYF.